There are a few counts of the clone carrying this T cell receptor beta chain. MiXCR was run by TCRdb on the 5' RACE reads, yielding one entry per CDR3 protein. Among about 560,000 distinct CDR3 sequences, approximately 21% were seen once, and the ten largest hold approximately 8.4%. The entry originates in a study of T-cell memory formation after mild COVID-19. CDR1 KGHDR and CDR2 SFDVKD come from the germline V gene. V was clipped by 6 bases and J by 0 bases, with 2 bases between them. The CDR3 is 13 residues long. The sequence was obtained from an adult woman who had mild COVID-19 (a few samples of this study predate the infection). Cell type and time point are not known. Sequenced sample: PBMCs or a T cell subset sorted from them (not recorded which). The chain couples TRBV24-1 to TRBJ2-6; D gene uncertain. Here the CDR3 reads CATSHSGANVLTF. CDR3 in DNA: TGTGCCACCAGTCACTCTGGGGCCAACGTCCTGACTTTC.